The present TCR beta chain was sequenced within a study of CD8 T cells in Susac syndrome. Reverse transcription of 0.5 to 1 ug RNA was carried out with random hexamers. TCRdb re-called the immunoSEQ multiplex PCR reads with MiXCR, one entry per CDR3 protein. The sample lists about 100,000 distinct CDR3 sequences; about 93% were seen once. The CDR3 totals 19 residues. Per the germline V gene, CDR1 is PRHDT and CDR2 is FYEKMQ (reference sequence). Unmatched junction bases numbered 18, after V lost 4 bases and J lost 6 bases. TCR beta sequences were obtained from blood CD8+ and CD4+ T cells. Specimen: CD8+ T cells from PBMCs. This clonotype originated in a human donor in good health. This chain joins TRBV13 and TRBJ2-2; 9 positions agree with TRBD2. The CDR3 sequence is CASSSNLDFSGGIPGELFF. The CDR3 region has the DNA TGTGCCAGCAGCTCAAACCTAGACTTTAGCGGGGGCATTCCCGGGGAGCTGTTTTTT.